This T cell receptor (beta chain) was profiled in a study of T cells in Graves' hyperthyroidism and ophthalmopathy. Germline assignment: CDR1 DFQATT and CDR2 SNEGSKA (reference sequence). The CDR3 runs to 13 residues. Trimming took 3 bases from V and 4 from J, leaving 13 bases between them. Using RNA transcripts as the source, TCR beta CDR3 regions were amplified. HTBI primers drove first-round RT-PCR of the TCR CDR3. TCRdb ran MiXCR on the multiplex PCR reads and lists one entry per CDR3 protein. The sample carries roughly 500,000 distinct CDR3 sequences, 46% recorded once. On this clonotype: What it binds is unknown.

The study excluded patients with uncontrolled infection, other autoimmune disease, pregnancy or lactation. Diagnosis rested on symptoms, serum thyroxine and TRAb, thyroid ultrasound, and orbital computed tomography. Notes on the study in general: The model identified upcoming ophthalmopathy a median 6.5 months ahead of onset. Most clonotypes that expanded in the thyroid above 0.001 also showed up in blood.

Source material: peripheral blood or thyroid tissue (not recorded which). This TCR derives from an adult woman with Graves' disease, either hyperthyroidism or ophthalmopathy (not recorded which). The chain is built from TRBV20-1 and TRBJ2-7; D unresolved. This CDR3 reads CSARGGGPYEQYF. CDR3 DNA sequence: TGCAGTGCTAGGGGCGGCGGACCTTACGAGCAGTACTTC.